This TCR beta chain derives from a study of T cell responses to AZD1222 COVID-19 vaccine. Study-wide results and limits: Only a handful of AZD1222 recipients, several in all, had baseline seropositivity.

This clone was recorded once. Antigen: not known. The data were produced by immunoSEQ multiplex PCR, yet TCRdb's version contains in-frame clones alone and is incomplete. Of 120,000 or so clones in the sample, roughly 88% were seen once. Losses at the gene ends were 5 bases for V and 3 bases for J; bases not matched to a gene: 7. Germline V lookup: CDR1 SGHVS, CDR2 FQNEAQ. This CDR3 has 15 residues. This receptor was obtained from an adult in good health. The chain combines TRBV7-8 with TRBJ2-3; the match to TRBD2 covers 8 bases. Sequences were derived from peripheral blood, sampled on day 0 of MenACWY control vaccination. CDR3 nucleotide sequence: TGTGCCAGCAGCCCCCAGCGGGAGTTGACAGATACGCAGTATTTT. It yields the protein CASSPQRELTDTQYF. Combining the CDR3 with reference TRBV7-8 and TRBJ2-3 gives the whole variable domain GAGVSQSPRYKVAKRGQDVALRCDPISGHVSLFWYQQALGQGPEFLTYFQNEAQLDKSGLPSDRFFAERPEGSVSTLKIQRTQQEDSAVYLCASSPQRELTDTQYFGPGTRLTVL.